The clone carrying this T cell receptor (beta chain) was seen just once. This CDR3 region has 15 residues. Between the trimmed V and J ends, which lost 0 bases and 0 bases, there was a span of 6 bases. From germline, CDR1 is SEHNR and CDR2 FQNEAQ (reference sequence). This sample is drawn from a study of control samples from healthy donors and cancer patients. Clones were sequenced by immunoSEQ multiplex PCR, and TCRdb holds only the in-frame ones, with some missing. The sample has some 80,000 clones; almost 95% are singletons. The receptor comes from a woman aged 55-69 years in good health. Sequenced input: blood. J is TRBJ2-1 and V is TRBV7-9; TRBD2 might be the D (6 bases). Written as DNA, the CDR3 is TGTGCCAGCAGCTTAGCCGGGAGCTCCTACAATGAGCAGTTCTTC. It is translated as CASSLAGSSYNEQFF. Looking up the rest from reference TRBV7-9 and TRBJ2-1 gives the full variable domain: DTGVSQNPRHKITKRGQNVTFRCDPISEHNRLYWYRQTLGQGPEFLTYFQNEAQLEKSRLLSDRFSAERPKGSFSTLEIQRTEQGDSAMYLCASSLAGSSYNEQFFGPGTRLTVL.